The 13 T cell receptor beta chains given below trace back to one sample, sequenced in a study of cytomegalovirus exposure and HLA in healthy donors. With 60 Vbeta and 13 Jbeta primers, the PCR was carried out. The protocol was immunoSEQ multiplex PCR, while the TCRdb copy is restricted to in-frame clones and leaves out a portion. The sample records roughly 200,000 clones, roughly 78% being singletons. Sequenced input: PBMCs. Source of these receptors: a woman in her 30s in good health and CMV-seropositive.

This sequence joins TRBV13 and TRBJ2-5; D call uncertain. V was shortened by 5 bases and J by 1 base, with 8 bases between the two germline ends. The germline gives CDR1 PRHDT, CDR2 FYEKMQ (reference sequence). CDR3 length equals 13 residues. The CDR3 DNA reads TGTGCCAGCAGCCCCCGGGTCCAAGAGACCCAGTACTTC. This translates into CASSPRVQETQYF.

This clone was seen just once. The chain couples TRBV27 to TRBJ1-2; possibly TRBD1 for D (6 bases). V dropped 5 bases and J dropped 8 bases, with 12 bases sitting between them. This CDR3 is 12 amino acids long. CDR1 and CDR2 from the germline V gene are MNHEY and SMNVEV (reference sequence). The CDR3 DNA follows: TGTGCCAGCAGTCGGGACATTCAGGGCTACACCTTC. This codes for CASSRDIQGYTF.

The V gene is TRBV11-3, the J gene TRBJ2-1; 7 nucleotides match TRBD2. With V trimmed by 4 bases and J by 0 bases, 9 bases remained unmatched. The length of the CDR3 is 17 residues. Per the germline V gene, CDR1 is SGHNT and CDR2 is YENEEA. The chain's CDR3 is CASSSVVLAASYNEQFF. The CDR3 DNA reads TGTGCCAGCAGCTCCGTCGTCCTAGCGGCCTCCTACAATGAGCAGTTCTTC.

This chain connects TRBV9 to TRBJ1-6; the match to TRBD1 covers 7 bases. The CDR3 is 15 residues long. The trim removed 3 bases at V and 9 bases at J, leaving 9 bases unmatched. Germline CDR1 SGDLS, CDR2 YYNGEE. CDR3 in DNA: TGTGCCAGCAGCGCCCGGGACAGCAGAACTTCACCCCTCCACTTT. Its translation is CASSARDSRTSPLHF.

Written as DNA, the CDR3 is TGTGCCAGCAGTTTAGTACAGGGGGATTCACCCCTCCACTTT. This encodes CASSLVQGDSPLHF. This chain joins TRBV27 and TRBJ1-6; 8 bases map to TRBD1. CDR3 size: 14 residues. Germline lookup yields CDR1 MNHEY and CDR2 SMNVEV (reference sequence). V shed 2 bases and J 8 bases; nucleotides not matched to a gene: 2.

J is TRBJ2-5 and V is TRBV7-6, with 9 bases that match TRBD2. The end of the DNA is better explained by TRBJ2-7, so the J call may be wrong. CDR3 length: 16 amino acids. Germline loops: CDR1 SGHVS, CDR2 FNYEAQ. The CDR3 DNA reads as TGTGCCAGCAGCTTCCTGCCGCGGGGGGGGTTTTCCGAGCAGTACTTC. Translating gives CASSFLPRGGFSEQYF.

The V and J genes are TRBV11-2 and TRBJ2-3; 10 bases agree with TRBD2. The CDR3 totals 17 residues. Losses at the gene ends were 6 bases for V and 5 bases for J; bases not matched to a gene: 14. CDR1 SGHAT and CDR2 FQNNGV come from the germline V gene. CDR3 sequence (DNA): TGTGCCAGCAGTCGATTTTCTAGCGGGAGAGGGGTAGATACGCAGTATTTT. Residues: CASSRFSSGRGVDTQYF. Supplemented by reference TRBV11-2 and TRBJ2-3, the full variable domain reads EAGVAQSPRYKIIEKRQSVAFWCNPISGHATLYWYQQILGQGPKLLIQFQNNGVVDDSQLPKDRFSAERLKGVDSTLKIQPAKLEDSAVYLCASSRFSSGRGVDTQYFGPGTRLTVL.

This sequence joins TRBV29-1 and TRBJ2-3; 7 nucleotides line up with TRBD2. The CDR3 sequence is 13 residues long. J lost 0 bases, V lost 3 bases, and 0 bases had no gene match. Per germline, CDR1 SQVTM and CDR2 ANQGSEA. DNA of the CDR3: TGCAGCGTTGAGCGGGAGAGCACAGATACGCAGTATTTT. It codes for CSVERESTDTQYF.

The CDR3: CASSFYRMRVYNEQFF. The CDR3 nucleotides read TGCGCCAGCAGCTTTTACCGGATGCGGGTCTACAATGAGCAGTTCTTC. The chain employs TRBV5-1 and TRBJ2-1, with D possibly matching TRBD2 (5 bases). Germline CDR1 and CDR2: SGHRS and YFSETQ. Trimming cost V 2 bases and J 3 bases, with 15 bases left between them. The CDR3 has 16 residues. Looking up the rest from reference TRBV5-1 and TRBJ2-1 gives the full variable domain: KAGVTQTPRYLIKTRGQQVTLSCSPISGHRSVSWYQQTPGQGLQFLFEYFSETQRNKGNFPGRFSGRQFSNSRSEMNVSTLELGDSALYLCASSFYRMRVYNEQFFGPGTRLTVL.

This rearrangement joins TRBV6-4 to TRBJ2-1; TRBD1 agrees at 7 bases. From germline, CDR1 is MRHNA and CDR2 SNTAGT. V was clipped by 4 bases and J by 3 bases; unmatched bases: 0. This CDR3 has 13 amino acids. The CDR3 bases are TGTGCCAGCAGTGGGACAGGCTACAATGAGCAGTTCTTC. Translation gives CASSGTGYNEQFF.

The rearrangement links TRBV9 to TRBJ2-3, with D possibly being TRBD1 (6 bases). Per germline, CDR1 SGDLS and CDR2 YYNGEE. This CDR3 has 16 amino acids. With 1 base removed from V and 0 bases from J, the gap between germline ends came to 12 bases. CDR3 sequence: CASSVTGRTSTDTQYF. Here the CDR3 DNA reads TGTGCCAGCAGCGTAACAGGGCGGACTAGCACAGATACGCAGTATTTT.

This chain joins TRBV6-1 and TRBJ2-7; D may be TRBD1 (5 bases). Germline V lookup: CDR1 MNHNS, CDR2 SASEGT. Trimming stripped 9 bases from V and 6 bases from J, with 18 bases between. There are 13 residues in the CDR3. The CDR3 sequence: CASSLLGVGEQYF. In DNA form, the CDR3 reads TGTGCCAGTAGCTTATTAGGGGTAGGCGAGCAGTACTTC.

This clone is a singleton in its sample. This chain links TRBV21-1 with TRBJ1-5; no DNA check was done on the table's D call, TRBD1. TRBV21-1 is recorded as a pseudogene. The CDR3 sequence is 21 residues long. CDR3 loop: CASRGTGGNPGRGYSNQPQHF. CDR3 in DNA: TGTGCCAGCAGGGGGACAGGGGGTAATCCTGGCCGGGGGTATAGCAATCAGCCCCAGCATTTT.